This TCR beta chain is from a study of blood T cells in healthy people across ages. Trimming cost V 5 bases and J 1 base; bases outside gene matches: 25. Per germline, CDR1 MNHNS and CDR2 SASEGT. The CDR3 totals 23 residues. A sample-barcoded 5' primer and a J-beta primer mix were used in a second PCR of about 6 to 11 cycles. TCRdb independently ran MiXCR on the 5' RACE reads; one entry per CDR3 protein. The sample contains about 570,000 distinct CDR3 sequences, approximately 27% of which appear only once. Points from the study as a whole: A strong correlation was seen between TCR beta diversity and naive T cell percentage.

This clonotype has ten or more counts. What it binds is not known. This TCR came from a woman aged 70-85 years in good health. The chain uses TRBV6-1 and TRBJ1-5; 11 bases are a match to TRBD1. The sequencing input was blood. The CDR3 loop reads CASSQTTDRGLGGILESNQPQHF. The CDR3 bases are TGTGCCAGCAGTCAAACCACGGACAGGGGGCTTGGGGGAATTCTGGAGAGCAATCAGCCCCAGCATTTT.